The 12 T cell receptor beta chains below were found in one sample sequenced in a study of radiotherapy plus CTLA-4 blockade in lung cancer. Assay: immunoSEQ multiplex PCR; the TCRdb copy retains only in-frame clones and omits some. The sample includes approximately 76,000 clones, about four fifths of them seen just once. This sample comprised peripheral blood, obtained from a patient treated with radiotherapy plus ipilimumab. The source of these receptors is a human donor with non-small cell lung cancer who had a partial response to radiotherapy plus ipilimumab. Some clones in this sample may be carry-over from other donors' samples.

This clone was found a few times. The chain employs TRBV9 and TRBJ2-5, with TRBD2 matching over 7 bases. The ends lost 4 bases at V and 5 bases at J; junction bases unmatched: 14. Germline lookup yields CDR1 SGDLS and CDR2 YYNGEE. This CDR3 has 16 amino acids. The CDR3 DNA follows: TGTGCCAGCAGCCGTAGGGAGGGGAGTGGCCCGGAGACCCAGTACTTC. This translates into CASSRREGSGPETQYF.

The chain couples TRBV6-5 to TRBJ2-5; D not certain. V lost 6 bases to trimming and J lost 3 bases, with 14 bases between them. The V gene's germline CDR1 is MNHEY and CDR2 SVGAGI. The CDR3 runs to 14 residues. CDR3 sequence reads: CASRRVVTEETQYF. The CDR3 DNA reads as TGTGCCAGCAGGAGAGTAGTAACTGAAGAGACCCAGTACTTC.

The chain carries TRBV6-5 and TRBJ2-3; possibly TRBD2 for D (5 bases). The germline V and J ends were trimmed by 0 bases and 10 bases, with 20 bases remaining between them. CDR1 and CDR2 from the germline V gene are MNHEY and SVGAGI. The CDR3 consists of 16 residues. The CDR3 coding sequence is TGTGCCAGCAGTTACTCGAGGGAAAGACGGGGATTAGCGCAGTATTTT. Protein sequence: CASSYSRERRGLAQYF.

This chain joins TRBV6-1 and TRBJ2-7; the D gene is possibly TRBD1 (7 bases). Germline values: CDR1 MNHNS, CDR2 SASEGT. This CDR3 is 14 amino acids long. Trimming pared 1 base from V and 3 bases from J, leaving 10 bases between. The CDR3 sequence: CASSEGRGDYEQYF. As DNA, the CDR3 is TGTGCCAGCAGTGAAGGCAGGGGGGACTACGAGCAGTACTTC.

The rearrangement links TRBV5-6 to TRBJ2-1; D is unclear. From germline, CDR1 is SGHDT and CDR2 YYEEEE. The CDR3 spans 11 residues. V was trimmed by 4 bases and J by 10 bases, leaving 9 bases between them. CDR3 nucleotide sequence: TGTGCCAGCAGCACCCTTGAGGAGCAGTTCTTC. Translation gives CASSTLEEQFF.

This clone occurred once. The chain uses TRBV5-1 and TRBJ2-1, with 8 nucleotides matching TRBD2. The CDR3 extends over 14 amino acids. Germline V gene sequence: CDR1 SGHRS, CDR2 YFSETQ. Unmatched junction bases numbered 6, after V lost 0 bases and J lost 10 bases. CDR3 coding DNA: TGCGCCAGCAGCTTGGAACTAGCGGCCCAAGAGCAGTTCTTC. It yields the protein CASSLELAAQEQFF.

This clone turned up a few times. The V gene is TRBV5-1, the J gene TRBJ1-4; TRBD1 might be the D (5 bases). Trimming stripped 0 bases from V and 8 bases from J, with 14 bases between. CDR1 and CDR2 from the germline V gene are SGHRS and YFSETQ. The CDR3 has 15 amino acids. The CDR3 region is CASSLGGGTEEKLFF. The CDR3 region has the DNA TGCGCCAGCAGCTTGGGGGGAGGGACGGAGGAAAAACTGTTTTTT.

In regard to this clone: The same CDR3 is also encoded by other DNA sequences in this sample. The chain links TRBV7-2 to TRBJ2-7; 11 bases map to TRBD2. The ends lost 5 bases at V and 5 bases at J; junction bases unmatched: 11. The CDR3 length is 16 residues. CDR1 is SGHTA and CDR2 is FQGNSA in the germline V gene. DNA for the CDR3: TGTGCCAGCAGCGGGGATAGCGGGGGGGCCCTCCACGAGCAGTACTTC. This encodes CASSGDSGGALHEQYF.

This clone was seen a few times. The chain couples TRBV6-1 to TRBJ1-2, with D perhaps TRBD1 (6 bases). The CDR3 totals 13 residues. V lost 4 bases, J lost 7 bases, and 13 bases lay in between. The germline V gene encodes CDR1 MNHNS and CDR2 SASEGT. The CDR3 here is CASSGGGAGGYTF. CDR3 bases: TGTGCCAGCAGTGGCGGGGGGGCGGGTGGCTACACCTTC.

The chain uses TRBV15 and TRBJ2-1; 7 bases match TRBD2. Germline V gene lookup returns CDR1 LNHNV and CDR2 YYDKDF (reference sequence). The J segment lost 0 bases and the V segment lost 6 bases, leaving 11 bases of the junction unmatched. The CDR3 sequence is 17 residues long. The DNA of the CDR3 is TGTGCCACCAGGGCGGGAGCCCCCCTGAGCTCCTACAATGAGCAGTTCTTC. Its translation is CATRAGAPLSSYNEQFF. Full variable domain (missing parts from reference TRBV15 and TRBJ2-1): DAMVIQNPRYQVTQFGKPVTLSCSQTLNHNVMYWYQQKSSQAPKLLFHYYDKDFNNEADTPDNFQSRRPNTSFCFLDIRSPGLGDTAMYLCATRAGAPLSSYNEQFFGPGTRLTVL.

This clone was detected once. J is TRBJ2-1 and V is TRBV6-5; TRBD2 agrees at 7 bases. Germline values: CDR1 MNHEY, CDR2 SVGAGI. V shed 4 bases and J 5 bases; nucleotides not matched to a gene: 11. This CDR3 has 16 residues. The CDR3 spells CASSSISGEFDNEQFF. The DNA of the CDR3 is TGTGCCAGCAGTTCCATAAGCGGGGAGTTCGACAATGAGCAGTTCTTC.

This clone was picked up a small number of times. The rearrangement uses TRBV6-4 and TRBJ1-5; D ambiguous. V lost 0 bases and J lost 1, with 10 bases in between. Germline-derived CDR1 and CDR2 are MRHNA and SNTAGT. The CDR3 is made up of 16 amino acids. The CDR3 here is CASSDSNSLSNQPQHF. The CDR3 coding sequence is TGTGCCAGCAGTGACTCGAACAGTTTAAGCAATCAGCCCCAGCATTTT.